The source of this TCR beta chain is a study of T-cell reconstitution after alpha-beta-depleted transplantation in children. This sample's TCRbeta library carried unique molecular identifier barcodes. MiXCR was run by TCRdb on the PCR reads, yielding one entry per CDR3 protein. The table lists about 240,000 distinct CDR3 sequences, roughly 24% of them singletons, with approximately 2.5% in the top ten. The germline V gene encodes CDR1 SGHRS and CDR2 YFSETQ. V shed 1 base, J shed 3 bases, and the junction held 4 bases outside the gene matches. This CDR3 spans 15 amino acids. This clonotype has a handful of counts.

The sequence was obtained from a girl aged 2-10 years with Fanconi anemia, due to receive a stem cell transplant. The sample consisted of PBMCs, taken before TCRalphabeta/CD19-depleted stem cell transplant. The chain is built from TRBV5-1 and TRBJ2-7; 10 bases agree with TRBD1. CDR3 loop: CASSLLGTGDYEQYF. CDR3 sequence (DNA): TGCGCCAGCAGCTTGTTGGGGACAGGGGACTACGAGCAGTACTTC.